One and the same sample provided the 4 T cell receptor beta chains below, sequenced in a study of blood T cell repertoires in COVID-19. TCRdb's table, derived via immunoSEQ multiplex PCR, lists solely in-frame clones and lacks some. This sample has fewer than 250,000 clones, with approximately 86% found just once. Sequencing used peripheral blood. The source of these receptors is an older woman who had recovered from COVID-19.

The chain has TRBV19 and TRBJ1-2; a possible D gene is TRBD1 (6 bases). This CDR3 has 15 amino acids. Germline values: CDR1 LNHDA, CDR2 SQIVND (reference sequence). V lost 0 bases and J lost 4, with 12 bases in between. CDR3 residues: CASSIEYRASYGYTF. The DNA for the CDR3 is TGTGCCAGTAGTATAGAATACAGGGCTAGCTATGGCTACACCTTC.

Only a few counts were recorded for this clone. The chain links TRBV27 to TRBJ2-1, with TRBD2 matching over 7 bases. Germline CDR1 MNHEY, CDR2 SMNVEV (reference sequence). The V and J ends lost 6 bases and 3 bases, in that order; junction bases with no gene match: 2. The CDR3 totals 13 residues. CDR3 coding DNA: TGTGCCAGCAGAGGGACTAACTACAATGAGCAGTTCTTC. Translated, it gives CASRGTNYNEQFF.

The rearrangement uses TRBV4-2 and TRBJ2-5, with 9 bases identical to TRBD1. The germline gives CDR1 LGHNA, CDR2 YNFKEQ. The CDR3 extends over 15 amino acids. V dropped 1 base and J dropped 8; count of bases not matched to a gene: 8. This CDR3 reads CASSQGEWDRATQYF. CDR3 sequence (DNA): TGTGCCAGCAGCCAAGGGGAGTGGGACAGGGCAACCCAGTACTTC.

V is TRBV10-3 and J is TRBJ1-3; 8 nucleotides agree with TRBD1. CDR3 length: 16 amino acids. The germline V gene encodes CDR1 ENHRY and CDR2 SYGVKD. V dropped 7 bases and J dropped 1; count of bases not matched to a gene: 9. CDR3 in DNA: TGTGCCATCAACGCCAGGGGGCTAGGTTCTGGAAACACCATATATTTT. This codes for CAINARGLGSGNTIYF.